The source of this TCR beta chain is a study of cytomegalovirus exposure and HLA in healthy donors. A multiplex PCR was run with 60 Vbeta primers and 13 Jbeta primers. Data came from immunoSEQ multiplex PCR; TCRdb stores just in-frame clones and leaves some out. The repertoire includes about 140,000 clones, roughly three quarters of them detected once, and 4% to 6% sits in the top ten. As to this clone: What it binds is unknown.

Trimming took 5 bases from V and 1 from J, leaving 5 bases between them. The CDR3 is 11 amino acids. Germline V gene lookup returns CDR1 GTSNPN and CDR2 SVGIG (reference sequence). Findings and caveats of the study: Cytomegalovirus status, reportedly, was diagnosed with high specificity and sensitivity by the classifier. Among the most significant clusters, several appeared linked to common viral pathogens in a later analysis.

The chain is built from TRBV30 and TRBJ1-1; no definite D call. This TCR derives from a woman aged 45 to 65 in good health and CMV-seronegative. The sample was PBMCs. CDR3 protein: CAWYSNTEAFF. The DNA of the CDR3 is TGTGCCTGGTATTCGAACACTGAAGCTTTCTTT.